Shown below are 6 T cell receptor beta chains from a single sample sequenced in a study of blood T cell repertoires in COVID-19. The repertoire was sequenced with immunoSEQ multiplex PCR; TCRdb's copy has only in-frame clones and lacks some. The sample holds 55,000 to 90,000 clones, more than 75% seen once. Material for sequencing was peripheral blood. The receptors were gathered from a human donor in a cohort sampled during active COVID-19.

This chain uses TRBV11-2 with TRBJ1-1; no firm D call. Trimming took 5 bases from V and 7 from J, leaving 14 bases between them. Germline values: CDR1 SGHAT, CDR2 FQNNGV. The CDR3 consists of 13 residues. The CDR3 DNA is TGTGCCAGCAGCCCACTCACGGCGGATGAAGCTTTCTTT. Translated: CASSPLTADEAFF. The variable domain in full, with the rest retrieved from reference TRBV11-2 and TRBJ1-1, is EAGVAQSPRYKIIEKRQSVAFWCNPISGHATLYWYQQILGQGPKLLIQFQNNGVVDDSQLPKDRFSAERLKGVDSTLKIQPAKLEDSAVYLCASSPLTADEAFFGQGTRLTVV.

The V call is TRBV12-3 or TRBV12-4, the J call TRBJ2-7, with D possibly TRBD2 on 6 matching bases. V dropped 2 bases and J dropped 9 bases, with 14 bases sitting between them. This CDR3 contains 13 residues. CDR3 DNA: TGTGCCAGCAGTTTATTAGGGCGGGAAATGCAGTACTTC. Translation: CASSLLGREMQYF.

The V call is TRBV2, the J call TRBJ2-1, with D uncertain. Trimming left V 2 bases short and J 5 bases short, with 7 bases between. Germline V gene sequence: CDR1 SNHLY, CDR2 FYNNEI. The CDR3 runs 13 residues. The CDR3 sequence: CASSETMNNEQFF. The DNA of the CDR3 is TGTGCCAGCAGTGAAACTATGAACAATGAGCAGTTCTTC.

V is TRBV7-2 and J is TRBJ1-2; 8 bases are a match to TRBD1. This CDR3 is 13 amino acids long. Germline trimming cut 1 base from V and 5 bases from J; bases unmatched to any gene: 0. The germline V gene has CDR1 SGHTA and CDR2 FQGNSA. Here the CDR3 reads CASSLGQGYGYTF. DNA of the CDR3: TGTGCCAGCAGCTTAGGACAGGGGTATGGCTACACCTTC.

The chain joins TRBV7-9 to TRBJ2-7; D may be TRBD1 (5 bases). This CDR3 has 14 amino acids. Germline CDR1 is SEHNR and CDR2 is FQNEAQ (reference sequence). With 2 bases removed from V and 0 bases from J, the gap between germline ends came to 8 bases. CDR3 protein: CASSLSGNSYEQYF. CDR3 nucleotide sequence: TGTGCCAGCAGCTTATCAGGGAACTCCTACGAGCAGTACTTC.

The genes are TRBV19 and TRBJ1-4; unclear D gene. This CDR3 has 14 amino acids. V was cut by 3 bases and J by 0 bases, with 5 bases left in between. From germline, CDR1 is LNHDA and CDR2 SQIVND (reference sequence). The DNA of the CDR3 is TGTGCCAGTAGTATTCTCTCAACTAATGAAAAACTGTTTTTT. Translation: CASSILSTNEKLFF.